This T cell receptor beta chain is drawn from a study of blood T cell repertoires in COVID-19. Study at large: COVID-19 samples, acute and convalescent, were from the United States, Italy and Spain. In each case, the material was cDNA or gDNA derived from T cells, B-cell-depleted T cells, or PBMCs.

Per the study methods: Counts of nucleated cells, estimated from reference gene primer amplification, were obtained. The table came from immunoSEQ multiplex PCR; TCRdb's copy has only in-frame clones and leaves some out. V, J and clone size are taken as reported in that table, and D and trimming were inferred from the DNA itself. The data show roughly 250,000 clones, approximately 86% seen once. The TCR was taken from a woman aged 80 or over with active or convalescent COVID-19. Sequenced sample: peripheral blood.

CDR3 loop: CASSMGQGNQPQHF. CDR3 sequence (DNA): TGTGCCAGTAGTATGGGACAGGGCAATCAGCCCCAGCATTTT. The J gene is TRBJ1-5, the V gene TRBV19; 8 nucleotides match TRBD1. The CDR3 has 14 residues. The ends lost 3 bases at V and 2 bases at J; junction bases unmatched: 0. CDR1 and CDR2 from the germline V gene are LNHDA and SQIVND (reference sequence).